One sample yielded the 13 T cell receptor beta chains listed below, sequenced in a study of beta chain features in type 1 diabetes. The isolated RNA, all of it, was reverse transcribed, so expressed TCRB transcripts were what got sequenced. Produced via immunoSEQ multiplex PCR; TCRdb's table is partial and in-frame only. The table shows hundreds of thousands of clones, with roughly a sixth occurring only once. The material sequenced was naive CD4+ T cells from blood. The receptors here all came from a woman between 18 and 29 years old in good health.

Note on this clone: Other DNA sequences in this sample translate to the same CDR3. The V gene is TRBV5-1, the J gene TRBJ2-1; 8 nucleotides line up with TRBD2. The J segment lost 3 bases and the V segment lost 0 bases, leaving 2 bases of the junction unmatched. Germline lookup yields CDR1 SGHRS and CDR2 YFSETQ. The CDR3 runs 15 residues. This CDR3 reads CASSLESGSYNEQFF. The CDR3 nucleotides read TGCGCCAGCAGCTTGGAAAGCGGGAGCTACAATGAGCAGTTCTTC.

V is TRBV28 and J is TRBJ2-7, with 10 bases lining up with TRBD1. This CDR3 region has 14 residues. In germline, CDR1 is MDHEN, CDR2 SYDVKM. Trimming removed 7 bases from V and 6 bases from J; junction bases left unmatched: 9. The CDR3 nucleotides are TGTGCCAGCAACTTTCACGACAGGGGGCTCGAGCAGTACTTC. Protein product: CASNFHDRGLEQYF.

The rearrangement links TRBV28 to TRBJ2-1; 10 bases are shared with TRBD2. CDR3 length: 16 residues. Trimming removed 6 bases from V and 0 bases from J; junction bases left unmatched: 5. In germline, CDR1 is MDHEN, CDR2 SYDVKM. As DNA, the CDR3 is TGTGCCAGCAGGACAGCGGGAGGGAGCTCCTACAATGAGCAGTTCTTC. It translates to CASRTAGGSSYNEQFF.

This clone was seen only a few times. The chain uses TRBV5-4 and TRBJ2-3, with D perhaps TRBD1 (6 bases). Trimming removed 3 bases at V and 1 base at J, with 9 bases between. Germline values: CDR1 SGHNT, CDR2 YYREEE (reference sequence). The CDR3 runs to 14 residues. The CDR3 bases are TGTGCCAGCAGCTCCAAGGGGGGCACAGATACGCAGTATTTT. Encoded protein: CASSSKGGTDTQYF.

The sample holds a few counts of this clone. This sample also contains other DNA sequences that code for the same CDR3. The V call is TRBV2, the J call TRBJ2-2, with D perhaps matching TRBD2 (6 bases). The CDR3 has 13 amino acids. Germline V gene data show CDR1 as SNHLY and CDR2 as FYNNEI. V shed 3 bases and J shed 6 bases, with 8 bases lying between them. DNA of the CDR3: TGTGCCAGCAGTGAGGAGGGTGCCGGGGAGCTGTTTTTT. As protein: CASSEEGAGELFF.

J is TRBJ1-2 and V is TRBV2; D unclear. Trimming took 8 bases from V and 6 from J, leaving 13 bases between them. This CDR3 region has 12 residues. The germline CDR1 and CDR2 sequences are SNHLY and FYNNEI. CDR3 sequence: CASVRGYDGYTF. The CDR3 nucleotides read TGTGCCAGCGTACGGGGATACGATGGCTACACCTTC.

The V gene is TRBV7-9, the J gene TRBJ2-1, with 9 bases lining up with TRBD2. The trim removed 5 bases at V and 7 bases at J, leaving 15 bases unmatched. There are 17 residues in the CDR3. Germline CDR1 reads SEHNR; CDR2 reads FQNEAQ (reference sequence). CDR3 DNA: TGTGCCAGCAGCACCATACTTAGACTAGCGGCTGGTAATGAGCAGTTCTTC. Protein sequence: CASSTILRLAAGNEQFF.

The rearrangement links TRBV2 to TRBJ2-5; perhaps TRBD1 as D (6 bases). Germline V gives CDR1 SNHLY, CDR2 FYNNEI. Trimming took off 5 bases at V and 3 bases at J, with 10 bases between the two ends. The CDR3 extends over 13 amino acids. Here the CDR3 reads CASSLDRKETQYF. The DNA for the CDR3 is TGTGCCAGCAGTCTGGACAGAAAAGAGACCCAGTACTTC.

The chain employs TRBV28 and TRBJ1-6; unclear D gene. Trimming took off 3 bases at V and 10 bases at J, with 4 bases between the two ends. The germline V gene has CDR1 MDHEN and CDR2 SYDVKM. This CDR3 region has 11 residues. DNA of the CDR3: TGTGCCAGCAGTTTTAACTCACCCCTCCACTTT. Its protein product is CASSFNSPLHF.

This clone was seen a handful of times. This chain uses TRBV7-2 with TRBJ2-7, with D possibly matching TRBD2 (6 bases). V dropped 5 bases and J dropped 0 bases, with 14 bases sitting between them. Germline V CDR1 and CDR2: SGHTA, FQGNSA. This CDR3 comprises 15 residues. CDR3 region: CASSPRGTGSYEQYF. In nucleotides, the CDR3 is TGTGCCAGCAGCCCACGGGGGACCGGCTCCTACGAGCAGTACTTC.

In its sample, this clone was seen a few times. The V call is TRBV14, the J call TRBJ2-1; 10 bases match TRBD2. V lost 3 bases and J lost 2; bases outside the gene matches: 1. The CDR3 has 15 residues. Per germline, CDR1 SGHDN and CDR2 FVKESK. The CDR3 region is CASSHLAGAYNEQFF. CDR3 sequence (DNA): TGTGCCAGCAGCCATCTAGCGGGAGCCTACAATGAGCAGTTCTTC.

This clone came up a few times. The rearrangement uses TRBV9 and TRBJ2-1; D is ambiguous. The germline gives CDR1 SGDLS, CDR2 YYNGEE. The V end lost 2 bases, the J end lost 6 bases, and 9 bases lay between the germline ends. CDR3 length: 13 amino acids. The CDR3 sequence is CASSVSSTNEQFF. The CDR3 DNA reads as TGTGCCAGCAGCGTCAGCAGTACCAATGAGCAGTTCTTC.

There are a few counts of this clone. This chain joins TRBV28 and TRBJ2-1, with no clear D. In germline, CDR1 is MDHEN, CDR2 SYDVKM. The CDR3 extends over 15 amino acids. V lost 4 bases, J lost 0 bases, and 10 bases lay in between. The DNA for the CDR3 is TGTGCCAGCAGTTCCCCCACGAGCTCCTACAATGAGCAGTTCTTC. Translating gives CASSSPTSSYNEQFF.